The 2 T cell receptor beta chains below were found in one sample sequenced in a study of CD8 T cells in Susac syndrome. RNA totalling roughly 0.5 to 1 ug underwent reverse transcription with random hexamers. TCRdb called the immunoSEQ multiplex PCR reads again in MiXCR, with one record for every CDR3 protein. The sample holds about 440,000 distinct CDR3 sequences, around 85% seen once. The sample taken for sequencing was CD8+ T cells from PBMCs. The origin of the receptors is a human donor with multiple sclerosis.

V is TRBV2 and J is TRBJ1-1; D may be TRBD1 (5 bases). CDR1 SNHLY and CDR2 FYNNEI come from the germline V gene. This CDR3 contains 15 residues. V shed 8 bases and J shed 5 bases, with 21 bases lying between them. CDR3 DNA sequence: TGTGCCAGCGGCCTGAGAGGGACGGGGGGGACTGAAGCTTTCTTT. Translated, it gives CASGLRGTGGTEAFF.

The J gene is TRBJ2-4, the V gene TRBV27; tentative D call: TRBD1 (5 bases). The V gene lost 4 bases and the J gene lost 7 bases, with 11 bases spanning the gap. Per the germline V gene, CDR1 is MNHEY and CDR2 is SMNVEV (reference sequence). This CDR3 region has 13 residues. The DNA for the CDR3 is TGTGCCAGCAGTTCCCTAGGGGTGAACATTCAGTACTTC. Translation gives CASSSLGVNIQYF.